Below are 14 T cell receptor beta chains sequenced from a single sample in a study of technical replicates of blood from a handful of donors. Measured with immunoSEQ multiplex PCR; TCRdb has only the in-frame clones, and not every one. The sample records about 80,000 clones, 85% to 95% being singletons. Sequencing was performed on T cells isolated from PBMCs. These receptors all come from a human donor in good health.

This chain joins TRBV2 and TRBJ2-6; 12 bases map to TRBD2. This CDR3 contains 16 residues. V shed 6 bases and J 3 bases; nucleotides not matched to a gene: 3. Germline CDR1 reads SNHLY; CDR2 reads FYNNEI. The CDR3 bases are TGTGCCAGCAGCAGACTAGCGGGAGATGGGGCCAACGTCCTGACTTTC. Translated, it gives CASSRLAGDGANVLTF.

The rearrangement joins TRBV27 to TRBJ2-7, with no clear D. Per germline, CDR1 MNHEY and CDR2 SMNVEV (reference sequence). Trimming removed 5 bases at V and 4 bases at J, with 6 bases between. CDR3 size: 11 residues. CDR3 amino acids: CASSSTYEQYF. The CDR3 DNA sequence: TGTGCCAGCAGTAGTACTTACGAGCAGTACTTC.

The chain joins TRBV5-1 to TRBJ2-1; 11 nucleotides agree with TRBD2. CDR1 and CDR2 from the germline V gene are SGHRS and YFSETQ. Germline trimming cut 5 bases from V and 3 bases from J; bases unmatched to any gene: 7. This CDR3 has 16 amino acids. The CDR3 DNA reads TGCGCCAGCAGTCCTACTAGCGGGAGCTACTACAATGAGCAGTTCTTC. It specifies CASSPTSGSYYNEQFF.

The chain uses TRBV7-8 and TRBJ2-3, with 11 bases fitting TRBD2. From germline, CDR1 is SGHVS and CDR2 FQNEAQ. The CDR3 contains 16 residues. Losses at the gene ends were 3 bases for V and 5 bases for J; bases not matched to a gene: 7. The CDR3 spells CASSLVAGGRIDTQYF. Here the CDR3 DNA reads TGTGCCAGCAGCTTGGTAGCGGGAGGGCGAATAGATACGCAGTATTTT.

This sequence joins TRBV27 and TRBJ2-3, with no clear D. V lost 3 bases and J 1 base, leaving 14 bases between the germline ends. The CDR3 has 16 residues. Germline V gene lookup returns CDR1 MNHEY and CDR2 SMNVEV (reference sequence). CDR3 residues: CASSFFRSAGTDTQYF. The CDR3 DNA is TGTGCCAGCAGTTTTTTCAGGTCAGCCGGCACAGATACGCAGTATTTT.

This sequence joins TRBV6-6 and TRBJ1-1, with TRBD1 as a possible D gene (5 bases). CDR3 size: 14 residues. CDR1 MNHNY and CDR2 SVGAGI come from the germline V gene (reference sequence). Trimming took off 4 bases at V and 4 bases at J, with 13 bases between the two ends. CDR3 region: CASSSTGEGTEAFF. CDR3 coding DNA: TGTGCCAGCAGTTCCACGGGGGAGGGCACTGAAGCTTTCTTT.

The CDR3 region is CASSRPGGYNEQFF. The CDR3 coding sequence is TGTGCCAGCAGCCGACCCGGGGGCTACAATGAGCAGTTCTTC. The genes are TRBV14 and TRBJ2-1; D perhaps matches TRBD2 (6 bases). CDR1 and CDR2 from the germline V gene are SGHDN and FVKESK. Trimming took off 4 bases at V and 3 bases at J, with 10 bases between the two ends. This CDR3 has 14 amino acids.

The chain employs TRBV28 and TRBJ2-1, with TRBD1 identical over 8 bases. CDR3 size: 15 residues. V trimming: 6 bases; J trimming: 4 bases; junction bases outside the gene matches: 8. Germline values: CDR1 MDHEN, CDR2 SYDVKM. The CDR3: CASRKQGVWYNEQFF. CDR3 bases: TGTGCCAGCAGGAAACAGGGGGTATGGTACAATGAGCAGTTCTTC.

This clone appeared once. This chain uses TRBV11-2 with TRBJ2-7; TRBD2 aligns across 16 bases. The CDR3 extends over 15 amino acids. J lost 4 bases, V lost 5 bases, and 2 bases had no gene match. In germline, CDR1 is SGHAT, CDR2 FQNNGV. CDR3 coding DNA: TGTGCCAGCAGCCCGGGACTAGCGGGAGGGTACGAGCAGTACTTC. Its translation is CASSPGLAGGYEQYF.

This sequence joins TRBV20-1 and TRBJ1-1; D uncertain. This CDR3 is 11 amino acids long. The V and J ends lost 4 bases and 3 bases respectively, with 6 bases between them. The germline gives CDR1 DFQATT, CDR2 SNEGSKA (reference sequence). CDR3 sequence reads: CSANRDTEAFF. DNA of the CDR3: TGCAGTGCTAACAGAGACACTGAAGCTTTCTTT.

V gene TRBV7-9 combines with J gene TRBJ2-7, with D tentatively TRBD1 (5 bases). The V and J ends lost 2 bases and 0 bases respectively, with 8 bases between them. Per germline, CDR1 SEHNR and CDR2 FQNEAQ (reference sequence). The CDR3 runs to 14 residues. The CDR3 DNA is TGTGCCAGCAGCTTAAGAGACAGCTCCTACGAGCAGTACTTC. Residues: CASSLRDSSYEQYF.

The sample holds one count of this clone. The rearrangement uses TRBV14 and TRBJ2-1; D unclear. In germline, CDR1 is SGHDN, CDR2 FVKESK. The CDR3 has 12 amino acids. The V gene lost 4 bases and the J gene lost 3 bases, with 4 bases spanning the gap. In nucleotides, the CDR3 is TGTGCCAGCAGCCCGTACTACAATGAGCAGTTCTTC. Amino acid sequence: CASSPYYNEQFF. Complete variable domain (other parts from reference TRBV14 and TRBJ2-1): EAGVTQFPSHSVIEKGQTVTLRCDPISGHDNLYWYRRVMGKEIKFLLHFVKESKQDESGMPNNRFLAERTGGTYSTLKVQPAELEDSGVYFCASSPYYNEQFFGPGTRLTVL.

CDR3 sequence (DNA): TGTGCCAGCCGGACCGTTAGGACAGGGGTCGAAAAACTGTTTTTT. Protein: CASRTVRTGVEKLFF. The V call is TRBV19, the J call TRBJ1-4; 9 nucleotides line up with TRBD1. V was pared by 9 bases and J by 8 bases, with 13 bases of the junction left unmatched. The CDR3 has 15 amino acids. Germline CDR1 is LNHDA and CDR2 is SQIVND (reference sequence).

The rearrangement links TRBV7-2 to TRBJ1-5; tentatively, D is TRBD1 (5 bases). Germline lookup yields CDR1 SGHTA and CDR2 FQGNSA. This CDR3 has 14 residues. The V end was cut by 1 base, the J end by 3 bases, with 7 bases between. This CDR3 reads CASSLGGVNQPQHF. As DNA, the CDR3 is TGTGCCAGCAGCTTAGGGGGCGTCAATCAGCCCCAGCATTTT.